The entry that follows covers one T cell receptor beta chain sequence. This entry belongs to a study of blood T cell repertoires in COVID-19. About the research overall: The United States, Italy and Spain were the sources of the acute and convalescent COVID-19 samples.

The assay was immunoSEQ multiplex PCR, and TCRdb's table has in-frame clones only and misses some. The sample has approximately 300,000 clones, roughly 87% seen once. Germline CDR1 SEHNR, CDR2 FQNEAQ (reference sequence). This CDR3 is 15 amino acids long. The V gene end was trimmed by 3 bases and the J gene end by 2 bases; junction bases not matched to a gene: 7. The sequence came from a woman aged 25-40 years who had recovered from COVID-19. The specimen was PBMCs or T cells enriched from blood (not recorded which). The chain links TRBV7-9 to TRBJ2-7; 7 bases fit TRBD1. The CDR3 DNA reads TGTGCCAGCAGCTTCGACGACAGGGAGACCTACGAGCAGTACTTC. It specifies CASSFDDRETYEQYF. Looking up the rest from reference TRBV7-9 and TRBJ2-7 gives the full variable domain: DTGVSQNPRHKITKRGQNVTFRCDPISEHNRLYWYRQTLGQGPEFLTYFQNEAQLEKSRLLSDRFSAERPKGSFSTLEIQRTEQGDSAMYLCASSFDDRETYEQYFGPGTRLTVT.